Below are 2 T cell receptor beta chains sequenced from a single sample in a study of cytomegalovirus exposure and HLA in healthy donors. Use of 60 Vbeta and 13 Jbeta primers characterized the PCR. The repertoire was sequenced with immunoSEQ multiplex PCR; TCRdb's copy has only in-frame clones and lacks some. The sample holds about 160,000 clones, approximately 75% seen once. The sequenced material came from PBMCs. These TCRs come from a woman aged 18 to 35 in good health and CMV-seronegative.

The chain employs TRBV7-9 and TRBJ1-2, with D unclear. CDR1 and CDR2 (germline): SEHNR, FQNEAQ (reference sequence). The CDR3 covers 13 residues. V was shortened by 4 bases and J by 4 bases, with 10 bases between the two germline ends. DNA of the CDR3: TGTGCCAGCAGCTCCAATTCCGGCTATGGCTACACCTTC. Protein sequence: CASSSNSGYGYTF. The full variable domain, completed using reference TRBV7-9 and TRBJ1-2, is DTGVSQNPRHKITKRGQNVTFRCDPISEHNRLYWYRQTLGQGPEFLTYFQNEAQLEKSRLLSDRFSAERPKGSFSTLEIQRTEQGDSAMYLCASSSNSGYGYTFGSGTRLTVV.

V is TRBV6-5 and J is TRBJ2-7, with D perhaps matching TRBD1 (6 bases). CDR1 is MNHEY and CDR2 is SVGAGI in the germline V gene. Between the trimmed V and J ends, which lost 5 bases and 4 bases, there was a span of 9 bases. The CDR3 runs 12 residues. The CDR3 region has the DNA TGTGCCAGCAGTCTGGACAGATACGAGCAGTACTTC. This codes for CASSLDRYEQYF.